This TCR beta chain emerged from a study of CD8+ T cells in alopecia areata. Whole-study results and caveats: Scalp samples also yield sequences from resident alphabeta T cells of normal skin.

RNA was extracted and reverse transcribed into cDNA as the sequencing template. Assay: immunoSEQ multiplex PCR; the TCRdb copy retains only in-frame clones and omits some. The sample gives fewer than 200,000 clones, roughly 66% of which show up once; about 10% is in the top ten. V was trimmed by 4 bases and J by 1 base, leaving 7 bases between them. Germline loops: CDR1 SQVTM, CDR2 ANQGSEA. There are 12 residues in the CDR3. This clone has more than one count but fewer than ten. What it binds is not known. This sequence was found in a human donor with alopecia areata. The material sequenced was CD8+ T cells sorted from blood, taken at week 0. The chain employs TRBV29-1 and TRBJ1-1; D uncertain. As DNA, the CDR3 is TGCAGCGTTGTGGGGAAGAACACTGAAGCTTTCTTT. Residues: CSVVGKNTEAFF.